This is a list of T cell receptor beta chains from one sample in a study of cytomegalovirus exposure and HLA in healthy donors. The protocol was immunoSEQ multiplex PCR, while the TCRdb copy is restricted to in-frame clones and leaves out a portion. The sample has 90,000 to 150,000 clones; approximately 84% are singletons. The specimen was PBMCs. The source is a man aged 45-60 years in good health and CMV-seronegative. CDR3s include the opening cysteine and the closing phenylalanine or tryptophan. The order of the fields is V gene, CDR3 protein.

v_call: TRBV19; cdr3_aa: CASSIVLESGVEQPQHF
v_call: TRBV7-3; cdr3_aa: CASSYDRGADTQYF
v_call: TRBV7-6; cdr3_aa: CASSLGLLEKPQHF
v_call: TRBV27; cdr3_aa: CASSLLGGDEKLFF
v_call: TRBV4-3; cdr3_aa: CASSPLTGGWETQYF
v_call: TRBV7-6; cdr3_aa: CASSLGTGGGGYTF
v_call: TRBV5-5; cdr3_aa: CASSLVAGNTGELFF
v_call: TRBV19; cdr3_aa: CASSIPGHYQETQYF
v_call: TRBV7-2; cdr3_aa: CASSFRQGTQPQHF
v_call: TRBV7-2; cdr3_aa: CASSQPGQRKEDYGYTF
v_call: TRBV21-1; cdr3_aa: CASSLGFGQGALNTEAFF
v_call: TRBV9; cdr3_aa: CASSNQGSSGTQYF
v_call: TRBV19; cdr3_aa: CASSSHDEQYF
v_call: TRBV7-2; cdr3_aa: CASSLVLGGYGYTF
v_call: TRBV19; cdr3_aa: CASMLGGVSGNNSPLHF
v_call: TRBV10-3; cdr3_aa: CAVRDRSYNEQFF
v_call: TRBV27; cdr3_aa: CASSPPGLARPEQFF
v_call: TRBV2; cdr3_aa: CASSEARGGGYYGYTF
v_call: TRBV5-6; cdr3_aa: CASSSTGGYEMSSYEQYF
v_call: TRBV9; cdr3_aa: CASSVGSDASMNTEAFF
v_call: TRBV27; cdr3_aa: CATRDGEWYGYTF
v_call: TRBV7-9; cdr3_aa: CASRAGTSGGAYEQYF
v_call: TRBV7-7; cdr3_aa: CASSFNRVDETQYF